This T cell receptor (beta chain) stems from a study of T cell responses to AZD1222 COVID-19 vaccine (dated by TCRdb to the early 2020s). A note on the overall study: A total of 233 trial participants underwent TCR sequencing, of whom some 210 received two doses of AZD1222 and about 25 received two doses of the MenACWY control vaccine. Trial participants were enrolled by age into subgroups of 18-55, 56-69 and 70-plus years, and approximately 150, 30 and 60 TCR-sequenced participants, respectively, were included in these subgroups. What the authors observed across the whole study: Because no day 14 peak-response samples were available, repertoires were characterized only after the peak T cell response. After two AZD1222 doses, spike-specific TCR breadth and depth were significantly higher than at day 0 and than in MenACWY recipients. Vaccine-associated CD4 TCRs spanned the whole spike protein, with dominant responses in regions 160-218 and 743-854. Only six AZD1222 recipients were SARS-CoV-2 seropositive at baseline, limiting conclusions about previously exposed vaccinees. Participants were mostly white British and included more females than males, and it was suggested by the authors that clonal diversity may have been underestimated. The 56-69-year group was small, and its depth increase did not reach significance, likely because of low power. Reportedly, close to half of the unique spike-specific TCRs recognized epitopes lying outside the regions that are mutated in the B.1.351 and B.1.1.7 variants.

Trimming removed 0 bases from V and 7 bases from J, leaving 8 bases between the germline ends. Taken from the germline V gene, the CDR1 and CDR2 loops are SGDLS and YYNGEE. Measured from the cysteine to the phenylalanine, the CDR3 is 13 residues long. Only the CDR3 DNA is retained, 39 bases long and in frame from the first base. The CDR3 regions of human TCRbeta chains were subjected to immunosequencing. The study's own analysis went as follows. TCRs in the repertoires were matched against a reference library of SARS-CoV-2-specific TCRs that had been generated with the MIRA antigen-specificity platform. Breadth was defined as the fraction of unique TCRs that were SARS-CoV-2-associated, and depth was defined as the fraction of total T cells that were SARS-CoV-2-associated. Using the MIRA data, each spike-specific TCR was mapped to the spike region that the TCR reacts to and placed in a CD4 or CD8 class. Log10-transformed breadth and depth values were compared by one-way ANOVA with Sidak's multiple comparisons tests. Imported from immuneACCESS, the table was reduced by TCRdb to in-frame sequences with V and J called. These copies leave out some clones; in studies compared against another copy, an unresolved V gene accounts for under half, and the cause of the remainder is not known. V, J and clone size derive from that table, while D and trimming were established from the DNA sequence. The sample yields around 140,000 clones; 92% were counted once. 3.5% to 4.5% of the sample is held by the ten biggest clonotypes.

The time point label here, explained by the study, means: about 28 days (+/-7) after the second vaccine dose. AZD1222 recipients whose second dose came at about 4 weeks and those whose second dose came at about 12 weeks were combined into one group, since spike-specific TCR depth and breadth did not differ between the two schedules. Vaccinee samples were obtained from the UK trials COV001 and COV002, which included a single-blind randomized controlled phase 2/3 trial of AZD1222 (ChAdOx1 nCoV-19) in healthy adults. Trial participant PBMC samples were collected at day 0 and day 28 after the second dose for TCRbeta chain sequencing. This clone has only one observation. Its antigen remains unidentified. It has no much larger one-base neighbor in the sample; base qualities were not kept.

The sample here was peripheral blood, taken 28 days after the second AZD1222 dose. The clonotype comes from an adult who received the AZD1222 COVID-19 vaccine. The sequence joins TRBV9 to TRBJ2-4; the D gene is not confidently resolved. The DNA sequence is TGTGCCAGCAGCGTAGGCAGCCCGAACATTCAGTACTTC. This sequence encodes CASSVGSPNIQYF.